A selection of T cell receptor beta chains follows, all from one sample in a study of blood T cell repertoires in COVID-19. Method: immunoSEQ multiplex PCR; TCRdb's copy keeps in-frame clones and lacks some. This table holds roughly 260,000 clones, around 85% found once. Input material: peripheral blood. Every receptor here comes from a middle-aged woman with active or convalescent COVID-19. Each CDR3 is given with its conserved first and last residue. A D gene is named only where the DNA matches it firmly. Size is stated for part of the rows, as once, few or many counts, or as a class when the clone is expanded.

D gene,J gene,clone size,V gene,CDR3 DNA,CDR3 protein
NA,TRBJ2-2,NA,TRBV4-1,TGCGCCAGCAGCCCATCCCGGTCGGGAACGAACACCGGGGAGCTGTTTTTT,CASSPSRSGTNTGELFF
TRBD2,TRBJ2-3,NA,TRBV7-3,TGTGCCAGCAGTTTAGCGGGGGCCCATCATTCTACGCAGTATTTT,CASSLAGAHHSTQYF
TRBD1,TRBJ2-1,few,TRBV2,TGTGCCAGCAGTGAGTGGGACAGGGGGGCCAATGAGCAGTTCTTC,CASSEWDRGANEQFF
TRBD2,TRBJ2-2,few,TRBV6-2/TRBV6-3,TGTGCCAGCAACCCACCCCCGGTGAGCGGGGGAAACACCGGGGAGCTGTTTTTT,CASNPPPVSGGNTGELFF
NA,TRBJ1-5,few,TRBV28,TGTGCCAGCAGTTTTTTTGGAGGGGATCATCAGCCCCAGCATTTT,CASSFFGGDHQPQHF
TRBD2,TRBJ2-3,NA,TRBV4-1,TGCGCCAGCAGCCAAACGGGGGGGGCCTCCACAGATACGCAGTATTTT,CASSQTGGASTDTQYF
NA,TRBJ2-7,NA,TRBV28,TGTGCCAGCAGTTTGGGACTGTCCTACGAGCAGTACTTC,CASSLGLSYEQYF
TRBD2,TRBJ2-3,NA,TRBV14,TGTGCCAGCAGCCAAGAGCGGGGGGGGACCACCACAGATACGCAGTATTTT,CASSQERGGTTTDTQYF
TRBD1,TRBJ2-3,NA,TRBV4-1,TGCGCCAGCAGCCAAGTTCCGGGACAGTTTTTCACAGATACGCAGTATTTT,CASSQVPGQFFTDTQYF
NA,TRBJ2-2,NA,TRBV10-2,TGCGCCAGCACCCCGGGTGGGGAGCTGTTTTTT,CASTPGGELFF
TRBD1,TRBJ2-5,NA,TRBV3-1/TRBV3-2,TGTGCCAGCAGCCAAGACCCCGAGGACAGGGGATTACAAGAGACCCAGTACTTC,CASSQDPEDRGLQETQYF
TRBD1,TRBJ1-1,NA,TRBV11-1,TGTGCCAGCAGCGCAGGACAGGGGATCACTGAAGCTTTCTTT,CASSAGQGITEAFF
NA,TRBJ1-5,NA,TRBV28,TGTGCCAGCAGTTTAGGAGGGAGGAATCAGCCCCAGCATTTT,CASSLGGRNQPQHF
NA,TRBJ1-2,NA,TRBV5-4,TGTGCCAGCAGCTTGTCACAGAACTATGGCTACACCTTC,CASSLSQNYGYTF
NA,TRBJ1-1,NA,TRBV5-6,TGTGCCAGCAGCGCCGGTGTAGTAGCTTTCTTT,CASSAGVVAFF
NA,TRBJ1-5,NA,TRBV19,TGTGCCAGTAGTCCACGGGTTCCCAATCAGCCCCAGCATTTT,CASSPRVPNQPQHF
NA,TRBJ1-1,NA,TRBV27,TGTGCCAGCAGAATCGGGAAGAACACTGAAGCTTTCTTT,CASRIGKNTEAFF
TRBD1,TRBJ1-2,NA,TRBV7-8,TGTGCCAGCAGTCGAGCGGGACAGGGTGGGCAGGGCTATGGCTACACCTTC,CASSRAGQGGQGYGYTF
NA,TRBJ2-2,NA,TRBV4-2,TGTGCCAGCAGCCAAGAAGAGGGGGGGATGAACACCGGGGAGCTGTTTTTT,CASSQEEGGMNTGELFF
TRBD1,TRBJ1-2,NA,TRBV6-5,TGTGCCAGCGGGGACAGCCCCTATGGCTACACCTTC,CASGDSPYGYTF
NA,TRBJ1-1,NA,TRBV7-3,TGTGCCAGCAGCTTATTGCAGGGGACTGAAGCTTTCTTT,CASSLLQGTEAFF
NA,TRBJ2-3,once,TRBV19,TGTGCCAGTAGATGGGGGGATGCCACAGATACGCAGTATTTT,CASRWGDATDTQYF
NA,TRBJ2-3,few,TRBV5-1,TGCGCCAGCAGTGGGGAGCTCACAGATACGCAGTATTTT,CASSGELTDTQYF
NA,TRBJ1-1,NA,TRBV11-1,TGTGCCAGCAGCTTATTGACGGGACAGAACACTGAAGCTTTCTTT,CASSLLTGQNTEAFF
TRBD1,TRBJ1-2,NA,TRBV24-1,TGTGCCACCAGTACACAGGGGAGGAGTGGCTACACCTTC,CATSTQGRSGYTF
NA,TRBJ1-6,NA,TRBV6-5,TGTGCCAGCCGCCGGGAGAATTCACCCCTCCACTTT,CASRRENSPLHF
TRBD1,TRBJ1-2,few,TRBV6-5,TGTGCCAGCAGTTACCGTCCCGGGACAGGGGCGGATGGCTACACCTTC,CASSYRPGTGADGYTF
NA,TRBJ1-1,NA,TRBV2,TGTGCCAGCAGTGAAGCAGAGGGGGTACCTGCAGCTTTCTTT,CASSEAEGVPAAFF
TRBD1,TRBJ1-6,NA,TRBV13,TGTGCCAGCAGCGATAGAAAGGGACAGGGTGGAGGCACCTATAATTCACCCCTCCACTTT,CASSDRKGQGGGTYNSPLHF
NA,TRBJ2-1,NA,TRBV29-1,TGCAGCGTAGCTGCCTGGGACTCGTACAATGAGCAGTTCTTC,CSVAAWDSYNEQFF
TRBD1,TRBJ1-5,NA,TRBV30,TGTGCCTGGGGTCGACAGGGGGCGGGTCAGCCCCAGCATTTT,CAWGRQGAGQPQHF
TRBD1,TRBJ1-2,NA,TRBV3-1/TRBV3-2,TGTGCCAGCAGCCGTTGGGACAGGCTTTCAGATGGCTACACCTTC,CASSRWDRLSDGYTF
TRBD2,TRBJ2-3,NA,TRBV13,TGTGCCAGCAGCTTAGGTCCCTACGGGGGGGGCGCTCTCGCAGATACGCAGTATTTT,CASSLGPYGGGALADTQYF
NA,TRBJ1-3,NA,TRBV6-5,TGTGCCAGCAGCCTGGGGGGGACTGTCGGAAACACCATATATTTT,CASSLGGTVGNTIYF
NA,TRBJ1-2,NA,TRBV3-1/TRBV3-2,TGTGCCAGCAGCCTCATGGGAGGGACGGGGGGCTACACCTTC,CASSLMGGTGGYTF
NA,TRBJ1-2,NA,TRBV2,TGTGCCAGCAGGGTACGCCCTAGTGACAAAGGGGTGGCCTATGGCTACACCTTC,CASRVRPSDKGVAYGYTF
TRBD1,TRBJ1-4,once,TRBV28,TGTGCCAGCAGGCCACGGACAGGGGATAATGAAAAACTGTTTTTT,CASRPRTGDNEKLFF